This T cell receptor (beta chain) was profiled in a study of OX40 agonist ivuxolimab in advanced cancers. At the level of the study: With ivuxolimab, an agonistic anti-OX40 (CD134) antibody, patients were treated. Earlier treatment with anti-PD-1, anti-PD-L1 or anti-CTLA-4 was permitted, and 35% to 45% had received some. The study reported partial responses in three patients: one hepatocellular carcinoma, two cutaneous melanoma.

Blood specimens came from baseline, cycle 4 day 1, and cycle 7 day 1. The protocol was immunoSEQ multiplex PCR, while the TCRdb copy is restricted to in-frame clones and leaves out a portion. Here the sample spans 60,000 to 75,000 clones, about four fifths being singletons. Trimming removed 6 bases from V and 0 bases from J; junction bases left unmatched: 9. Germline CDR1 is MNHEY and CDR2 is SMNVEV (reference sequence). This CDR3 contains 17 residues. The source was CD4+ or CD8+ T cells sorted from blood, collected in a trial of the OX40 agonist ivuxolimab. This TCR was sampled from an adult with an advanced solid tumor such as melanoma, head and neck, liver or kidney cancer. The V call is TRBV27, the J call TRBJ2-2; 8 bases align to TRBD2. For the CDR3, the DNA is TGTGCCAGCAGCCAATCTCGGGGGGGCACGAACACCGGGGAGCTGTTTTTT. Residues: CASSQSRGGTNTGELFF.